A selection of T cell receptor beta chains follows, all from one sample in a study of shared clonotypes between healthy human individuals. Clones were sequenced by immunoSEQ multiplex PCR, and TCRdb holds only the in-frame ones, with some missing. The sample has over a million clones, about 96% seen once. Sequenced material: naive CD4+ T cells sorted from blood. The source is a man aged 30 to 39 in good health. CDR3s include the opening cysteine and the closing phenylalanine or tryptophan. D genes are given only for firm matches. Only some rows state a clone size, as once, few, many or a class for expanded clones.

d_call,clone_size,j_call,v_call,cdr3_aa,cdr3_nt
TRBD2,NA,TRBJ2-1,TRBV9,CASSVASGTSGNYNEQFF,TGTGCCAGCAGCGTAGCCTCCGGGACTAGCGGGAACTACAATGAGCAGTTCTTC
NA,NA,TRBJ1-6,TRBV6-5,CASRSGASPLHF,TGTGCCAGCAGATCTGGGGCTTCACCCCTCCACTTT
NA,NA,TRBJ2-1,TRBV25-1,CASSESHGGRVVNEQFF,TGTGCCAGCAGTGAATCTCACGGTGGCAGGGTAGTCAATGAGCAGTTCTTC
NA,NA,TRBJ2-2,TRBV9,CASSVGGGGYTGELFF,TGTGCCAGCAGCGTAGGTGGAGGGGGGTACACCGGGGAGCTGTTTTTT
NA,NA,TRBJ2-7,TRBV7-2,CASSQKLQGRNEQYF,TGTGCCAGCAGCCAGAAACTACAGGGGAGGAACGAGCAGTACTTC
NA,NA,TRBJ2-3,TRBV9,CASSVTSQHTDTQYF,TGTGCCAGCAGCGTAACTAGCCAACACACAGATACGCAGTATTTT
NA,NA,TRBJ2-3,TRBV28,CASSRYISDYTDTQYF,TGTGCCAGCAGCCGATATATCTCGGACTACACAGATACGCAGTATTTT
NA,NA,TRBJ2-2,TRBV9,CASSVAALREEQGGELFF,TGTGCCAGCAGCGTAGCCGCGCTCCGGGAAGAACAGGGCGGGGAGCTGTTTTTT
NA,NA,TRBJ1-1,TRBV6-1,CASQPNAAGTEAFF,TGTGCCAGCCAACCAAACGCAGCGGGAACTGAAGCTTTCTTT
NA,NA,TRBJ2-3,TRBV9,CASSVVGGMDTQYF,TGTGCCAGCAGCGTAGTAGGGGGGATGGATACGCAGTATTTT
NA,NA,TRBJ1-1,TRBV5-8,CASSSDWTLGAFF,TGTGCCAGCAGCTCGGACTGGACACTGGGAGCTTTCTTT
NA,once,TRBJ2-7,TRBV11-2,CASSLSVLGTSFTYEQYF,TGTGCCAGCAGCTTATCTGTGCTCGGGACTTCTTTCACCTACGAGCAGTACTTC
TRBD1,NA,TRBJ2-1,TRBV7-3,CASSPMDRSRSYNEQFF,TGTGCCAGCAGCCCAATGGACAGGTCCAGATCCTACAATGAGCAGTTCTTC
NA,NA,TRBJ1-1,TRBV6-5,CASRPPMNTEAFF,TGTGCCAGCAGACCACCCATGAACACTGAAGCTTTCTTT
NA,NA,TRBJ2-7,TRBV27,CASSRNDEQYF,TGTGCCAGCAGCCGTAATGACGAGCAGTACTTC
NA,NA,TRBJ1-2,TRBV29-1,CSAGQNYGYTF,TGCAGCGCAGGACAGAACTATGGCTACACCTTC
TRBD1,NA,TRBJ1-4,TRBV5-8,CASSLGQGAFGEKLFF,TGTGCCAGCAGTCTCGGACAGGGGGCATTTGGTGAAAAACTGTTTTTT
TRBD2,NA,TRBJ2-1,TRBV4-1,CASSQAGGGAASYNEQFF,TGCGCCAGCAGCCAAGCTGGGGGGGGAGCGGCCTCCTACAATGAGCAGTTCTTC
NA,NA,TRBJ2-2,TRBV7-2,CASSLTTRAGELFF,TGTGCCAGCAGCTTAACTACCCGTGCCGGGGAGCTGTTTTTT
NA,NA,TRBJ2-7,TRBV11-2,CASSLVARVYEQYF,TGTGCCAGCAGCTTAGTTGCCCGAGTATACGAGCAGTACTTC
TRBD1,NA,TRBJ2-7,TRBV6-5,CASSYTGTASYEQYF,TGTGCCAGCAGTTATACCGGGACAGCTTCCTACGAGCAGTACTTC
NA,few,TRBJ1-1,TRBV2,CATTRDTNTEAFF,TGTGCCACCACCAGGGACACGAACACTGAAGCTTTCTTT
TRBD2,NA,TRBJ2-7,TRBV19,CASSNGGRDPYEQYF,TGTGCCAGTAGCAATGGCGGGAGGGACCCCTACGAGCAGTACTTC
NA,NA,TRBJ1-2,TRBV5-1,CASSSPGRHYGYTF,TGCGCCAGCAGCTCCCCGGGACGGCACTATGGCTACACCTTC
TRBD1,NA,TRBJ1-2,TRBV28,CASSLEGADGYTF,TGTGCCAGCAGCCTGGAGGGGGCGGATGGCTACACCTTC
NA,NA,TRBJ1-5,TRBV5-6,CASSLGVGIGNQPQHF,TGTGCCAGCAGCTTGGGGGTGGGGATTGGAAATCAGCCCCAGCATTTT
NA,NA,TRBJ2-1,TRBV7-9,CASLPEQFF,TGTGCCAGCTTGCCTGAGCAGTTCTTC
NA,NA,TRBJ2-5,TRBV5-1,CASSLRSGEETQYF,TGCGCCAGCAGCTTGAGGTCGGGAGAAGAGACCCAGTACTTC
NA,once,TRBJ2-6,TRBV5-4,CASSFTGRSGANVLTF,TGTGCCAGCAGCTTTACAGGGCGCTCTGGGGCCAACGTCCTGACTTTC